This T cell receptor (beta chain) was recovered during a study of shared clonotypes between healthy human individuals. The overall study: With ages of 18 to 49, the donors were a couple of women and a few men.

TCRdb keeps only in-frame clones here, not all; method: immunoSEQ multiplex PCR. The sample has hundreds of thousands of clones; about 76% are singletons. J gave up 1 base and V 2 bases, and 2 bases lay outside the gene matches. Germline V gene sequence: CDR1 SGHTA, CDR2 FQGTGA. This CDR3 has 15 amino acids. Approximately 100 million PBMCs per unsorted sample were used for genomic DNA. This chain uses TRBV7-3 with TRBJ2-1; 7 nucleotides agree with TRBD1. The clonotype originates from a woman between 35 and 50 years old in good health. Some clones in this sample may be carry-over from other donors' samples. Sample: PBMCs. The DNA of the CDR3 is TGTGCCAGCAGCTTAGAGGGGGCATCCTACAATGAGCAGTTCTTC. It yields the protein CASSLEGASYNEQFF.